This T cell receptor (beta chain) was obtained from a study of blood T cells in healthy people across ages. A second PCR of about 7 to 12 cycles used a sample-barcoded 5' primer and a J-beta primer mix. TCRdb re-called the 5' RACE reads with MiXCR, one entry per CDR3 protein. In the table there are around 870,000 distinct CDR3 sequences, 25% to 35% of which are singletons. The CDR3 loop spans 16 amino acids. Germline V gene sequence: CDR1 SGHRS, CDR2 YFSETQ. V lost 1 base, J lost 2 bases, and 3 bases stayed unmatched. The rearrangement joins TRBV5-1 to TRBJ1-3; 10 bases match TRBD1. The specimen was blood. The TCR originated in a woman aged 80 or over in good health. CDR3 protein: CASSLLTGGTGNTIYF. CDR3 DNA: TGCGCCAGCAGCTTGCTGACAGGGGGCACTGGAAACACCATATATTTT.